This TCR beta chain was recovered during a study of cytotoxic CD8 clonotypes in ibrutinib-treated CLL. Findings and limits, study-wide: Starting clonality was above that of age-matched healthy donors and tracked circulating CD8+ T-cell counts.

Trimming shortened V by 2 bases and J by 0 bases, and 12 bases separated the two germline ends. Germline values: CDR1 SGHNT, CDR2 YYREEE (reference sequence). There are 15 residues in the CDR3. As to this clone: Its target is not known.

T cells were sequenced at a targeted depth of 1 in 200,000 to 1 in 1 million. Libraries were prepared by immunoSEQ multiplex PCR; TCRdb keeps only in-frame clonotypes and omits some of them. The table includes tens of thousands of clones, about nine tenths detected once. Specimen: PBMCs, collected after 12 months of ibrutinib treatment. This sequence joins TRBV5-4 and TRBJ2-7; tentative D call: TRBD2 (6 bases). The sequence came from a human donor with chronic lymphocytic leukemia. CDR3 nucleotide sequence: TGTGCCAGCAGCTTCGGGGGACCGAGCTCCTACGAGCAGTACTTC. Translating gives CASSFGGPSSYEQYF. Supplemented by reference TRBV5-4 and TRBJ2-7, the full variable domain reads ETGVTQSPTHLIKTRGQQVTLRCSSQSGHNTVSWYQQALGQGPQFIFQYYREEENGRGNFPPRFSGLQFPNYSSELNVNALELDDSALYLCASSFGGPSSYEQYFGPGTRLTVT.